The 20 T cell receptor beta chains listed next were all sequenced from one sample in a study of control samples from healthy donors and cancer patients. Libraries were prepared by immunoSEQ multiplex PCR; TCRdb keeps only in-frame clonotypes and omits some of them. The sample lists 120,000 or so clones; about 95% were seen once. Sequencing used blood. The receptor source for this set is a man younger than 45 in good health.

This chain joins TRBV19 and TRBJ2-3; TRBD2 aligns across 14 bases. This CDR3 region has 17 residues. Germline V CDR1 and CDR2: LNHDA, SQIVND (reference sequence). J lost 3 bases, V lost 1 base, and 3 bases had no gene match. Here the CDR3 reads CASSIGLAGGPTDTQYF. The CDR3 region has the DNA TGTGCCAGTAGTATAGGACTAGCGGGGGGGCCGACAGATACGCAGTATTTT.

Concerning this clone itself: Other nucleotide sequences from this sample produce the same CDR3. The chain recombines TRBV19 with TRBJ1-5, with 8 bases aligning to TRBD1. The CDR3 spans 15 residues. Germline CDR1 LNHDA, CDR2 SQIVND (reference sequence). J lost 2 bases, V lost 7 bases, and 7 bases had no gene match. CDR3 in DNA: TGTGCCAGTACGCAGACAGGGGTCGGCAATCAGCCCCAGCATTTT. It specifies CASTQTGVGNQPQHF. Variable domain in full (rest from reference TRBV19 and TRBJ1-5): DGGITQSPKYLFRKEGQNVTLSCEQNLNHDAMYWYRQDPGQGLRLIYYSQIVNDFQKGDIAEGYSVSREKKESFPLTVTSAQKNPTAFYLCASTQTGVGNQPQHFGDGTRLSIL.

J is TRBJ1-6 and V is TRBV21-1. TRBV21-1 is tagged as a pseudogene. This CDR3 has 19 residues. The CDR3 sequence: CASSKCPGTARRENSPLHF. The CDR3 DNA reads as TGTGCCAGCAGCAAATGCCCGGGCACGGCGCGGCGCGAGAATTCACCCCTCCACTTT.

The chain combines TRBV9 with TRBJ2-1; D unresolved. With 0 bases removed from V and 3 bases from J, the gap between germline ends came to 10 bases. Germline loops: CDR1 SGDLS, CDR2 YYNGEE. The CDR3 runs to 15 residues. CDR3 DNA: TGTGCCAGCAGCGTAGGGTTAGGTGGCTACAATGAGCAGTTCTTC. This sequence encodes CASSVGLGGYNEQFF.

This clone has a single count. The chain couples TRBV5-1 to TRBJ2-2; 10 bases are a match to TRBD2. Per the germline V gene, CDR1 is SGHRS and CDR2 is YFSETQ. The CDR3 runs to 16 residues. V dropped 2 bases and J dropped 0; count of bases not matched to a gene: 1. The CDR3 DNA reads TGCGCCAGCAGCTTTCTAGCGGGGGCGAACACCGGGGAGCTGTTTTTT. Translated: CASSFLAGANTGELFF.

The genes are TRBV28 and TRBJ1-5, with no clear D. Deletions cut 5 bases from V and 10 bases from J, with 15 bases between. The length of the CDR3 is 13 residues. From germline, CDR1 is MDHEN and CDR2 SYDVKM. CDR3 in DNA: TGTGCCAGCAGTCCCGGGCGCCTGGGTCCCCAGCATTTT. It codes for CASSPGRLGPQHF.

The J gene is TRBJ1-1, the V gene TRBV6-2 or TRBV6-3; D is perhaps TRBD1 (6 bases). V lost 2 bases to trimming and J lost 5 bases, with 12 bases between them. The germline gives CDR1 MNHEY, CDR2 SVGEGT. The CDR3 has 14 amino acids. CDR3 sequence reads: CASSYRGERTEAFF. The CDR3 DNA follows: TGTGCCAGCAGTTACAGGGGGGAGAGAACTGAAGCTTTCTTT.

This chain connects TRBV5-1 to TRBJ2-5; tentatively, D is TRBD2 (5 bases). CDR3 length equals 13 residues. V was trimmed by 4 bases and J by 2 bases, leaving 9 bases between them. Germline loops: CDR1 SGHRS, CDR2 YFSETQ. CDR3 nucleotide sequence: TGCGCCAGCAGCCGGGGTCTACAAGAGACCCAGTACTTC. Its translation is CASSRGLQETQYF.

The rearrangement uses TRBV11-2 and TRBJ2-1, with 9 positions matching TRBD2. Germline CDR1 and CDR2: SGHAT and FQNNGV. CDR3 length: 15 residues. Germline trimming cut 5 bases from V and 3 bases from J; bases unmatched to any gene: 5. The CDR3 coding sequence is TGTGCCAGCAGCCTTCTAGCGGGGCTCTACAATGAGCAGTTCTTC. It yields the protein CASSLLAGLYNEQFF.

In its sample, this clone was seen once. The V call is TRBV27, the J call TRBJ1-2; D is possibly TRBD1 (5 bases). The CDR3 runs to 15 residues. Germline V gene data show CDR1 as MNHEY and CDR2 as SMNVEV (reference sequence). V was shortened by 2 bases and J by 4 bases, with 14 bases between the two germline ends. CDR3 sequence: CASSLRGPSGYGYTF. The DNA of the CDR3 is TGTGCCAGCAGTTTAAGGGGTCCCTCTGGCTATGGCTACACCTTC.

The rearrangement uses TRBV27 and TRBJ2-7; TRBD2 aligns across 9 bases. In germline, CDR1 is MNHEY, CDR2 SMNVEV (reference sequence). This CDR3 is 15 amino acids long. V shed 6 bases and J 3 bases; nucleotides not matched to a gene: 9. CDR3 sequence: CASSPGGGALYEQYF. DNA for the CDR3: TGTGCCAGCAGCCCCGGCGGGGGGGCCCTCTACGAGCAGTACTTC.

In this sample, this clone turned up once. This chain joins TRBV6-5 and TRBJ2-1; D tentatively reads TRBD1 or TRBD2 (5 bases each). V shed 6 bases and J shed 6 bases, with 18 bases lying between them. CDR1 is MNHEY, CDR2 SVGAGI, per germline. CDR3 size: 15 residues. This CDR3 reads CASRLGPPGGNEQFF. The CDR3 nucleotides read TGTGCCAGCAGGCTCGGACCTCCTGGGGGCAATGAGCAGTTCTTC.

The J gene is TRBJ2-3, the V gene TRBV6-5, with D uncertain. The CDR3 totals 14 residues. In germline, CDR1 is MNHEY, CDR2 SVGAGI. Trimming removed 1 base at V and 2 bases at J, with 7 bases between. CDR3 DNA sequence: TGTGCCAGCAGTTACTTGGTAAACACAGATACGCAGTATTTT. It encodes CASSYLVNTDTQYF.

Comment on this clone: A junction boundary mismatches the germline segment, possibly from a read error. This rearrangement joins TRBV20-1 to TRBJ1-2; maybe TRBD1 (5 bases). Germline V CDR1 and CDR2: DFQATT, SNEGSKA (reference sequence). This CDR3 has 9 amino acids. CDR3 coding DNA: TGCAGTGCCCCACCCAAAGGGGCCTTC. As protein: CSAPPKGAF.

The V and J genes are TRBV2 and TRBJ2-1; a possible D gene is TRBD2 (5 bases). Deletions cut 11 bases from V and 1 base from J, with 18 bases between. Germline V CDR1 and CDR2: SNHLY, FYNNEI. The length of the CDR3 is 15 residues. CDR3 nucleotides: TGTGCCGAACAGCGGCCAGGCGATTCCTACAATGAGCAGTTCTTC. Protein: CAEQRPGDSYNEQFF.

The V and J genes are TRBV19 and TRBJ1-2; no reliable D call. The CDR3 is made up of 15 amino acids. V lost 4 bases to trimming and J lost 4 bases, with 16 bases between them. Germline V gene lookup returns CDR1 LNHDA and CDR2 SQIVND (reference sequence). The CDR3 spells CASSTYVSWSYGYTF. The CDR3 bases are TGTGCCAGTAGTACTTACGTGTCTTGGAGCTATGGCTACACCTTC.

This rearrangement joins TRBV5-1 to TRBJ2-5; 8 bases agree with TRBD1. This CDR3 region has 13 residues. Germline V CDR1 and CDR2: SGHRS, YFSETQ. Trimming took 4 bases from V and 5 from J; bases not matched to a gene: 4. The DNA for the CDR3 is TGCGCCAGCAGCCCGGACAGGGTTGAGACCCAGTACTTC. It is translated as CASSPDRVETQYF.

V usage is TRBV11-2 and J usage is TRBJ2-1; 8 nucleotides agree with TRBD2. Trimming took 0 bases from V and 7 from J; bases not matched to a gene: 14. There are 18 residues in the CDR3. CDR1 is SGHAT and CDR2 is FQNNGV in the germline V gene. CDR3 DNA: TGTGCCAGCAGCTTAGATAGCAAGCGGGGGCTCCTGGGGAATGAGCAGTTCTTC. Translation gives CASSLDSKRGLLGNEQFF.

This clone was recorded only once. The V gene is TRBV28, the J gene TRBJ2-1, with TRBD2 matching 9 bases. CDR3 length equals 13 residues. Trimming cost V 9 bases and J 8 bases; bases outside gene matches: 8. From germline, CDR1 is MDHEN and CDR2 SYDVKM. The CDR3 DNA sequence: TGTGCCAGTAACTCGGGACTAGCCTATGAGCAGTTCTTC. It translates to CASNSGLAYEQFF.

The CDR3 DNA reads as TGTGCCAGCAGTGATACCCGGACAGGGAGAGAGACCCAGTACTTC. Amino acids: CASSDTRTGRETQYF. This chain links TRBV25-1 with TRBJ2-5, with 8 bases fitting TRBD1. CDR1 is MGHDK, CDR2 SYGVNS, per germline. CDR3 size: 15 residues. The trim removed 3 bases at V and 4 bases at J, leaving 7 bases unmatched.